Below are 19 T cell receptor beta chains sequenced from a single sample in a study of cytomegalovirus exposure and HLA in healthy donors. PCR employed 60 Vbeta and 13 Jbeta primers. Sequencing was performed with immunoSEQ multiplex PCR; in TCRdb, only in-frame clones are kept and a portion is missing. Of 130,000 to 150,000 clones listed, around 84% are singletons. Material: PBMCs. All receptors come from a boy under 10 years old in good health and CMV-seronegative.

The chain links TRBV5-4 to TRBJ1-2; TRBD1 agrees at 11 bases. Germline V gene sequence: CDR1 SGHNT, CDR2 YYREEE (reference sequence). The ends lost 0 bases at V and 7 bases at J; junction bases unmatched: 14. The CDR3 has 18 residues. The CDR3 sequence is CASSLDGWGQGVGCGYTF. In nucleotides, the CDR3 is TGTGCCAGCAGCTTGGACGGGTGGGGACAGGGGGTGGGCTGTGGCTACACCTTC.

This clone was detected only once. The chain combines TRBV18 with TRBJ2-1; D is unresolved. V lost 2 bases and J lost 5, with 7 bases in between. The V gene's germline CDR1 is KGHSH and CDR2 LQKENI. The CDR3 is 13 amino acids. The CDR3 DNA reads TGTGCCAGCTCACCAGGTACAGACAATGAGCAGTTCTTC. Translating gives CASSPGTDNEQFF.

The chain recombines TRBV4-1 with TRBJ1-1; 7 nucleotides agree with TRBD1. This CDR3 has 14 amino acids. The germline CDR1 and CDR2 sequences are MGHRA and YSYEKL. With 4 bases clipped from V and 8 bases from J, the junction kept 10 bases outside the gene matches. This CDR3 reads CASSPIRTGSEAFF. CDR3 nucleotides: TGCGCCAGCAGCCCCATCAGGACAGGAAGCGAAGCTTTCTTT.

This clone showed up just once. The V and J genes are TRBV11-3 and TRBJ1-1; TRBD1 aligns across 8 bases. The J segment lost 7 bases and the V segment lost 1 base, leaving 2 bases of the junction unmatched. This CDR3 region has 13 residues. In germline, CDR1 is SGHNT, CDR2 YENEEA. The DNA of the CDR3 is TGTGCCAGCAGCTTAGGCAGGGGGCTTGAAGCTTTCTTT. It translates to CASSLGRGLEAFF. The complete variable domain, with remaining parts taken from reference TRBV11-3 and TRBJ1-1, reads EAGVVQSPRYKIIEKKQPVAFWCNPISGHNTLYWYLQNLGQGPELLIRYENEEAVDDSQLPKDRFSAERLKGVDSTLKIQPAELGDSAVYLCASSLGRGLEAFFGQGTRLTVV.

This chain joins TRBV29-1 and TRBJ2-4; D is ambiguous. This CDR3 has 14 amino acids. Trimming shortened V by 6 bases and J by 0 bases, and 12 bases separated the two germline ends. CDR1 is SQVTM, CDR2 ANQGSEA, per germline. CDR3 loop: CSVPGSGAKNIQYF. CDR3 nucleotide sequence: TGCAGCGTACCAGGTTCCGGAGCCAAAAACATTCAGTACTTC.

This chain connects TRBV28 to TRBJ1-5; D unclear. Trimming took 3 bases from V and 6 from J, leaving 6 bases between them. This CDR3 is 12 amino acids long. Germline V gene data show CDR1 as MDHEN and CDR2 as SYDVKM. The CDR3 nucleotides are TGTGCCAGCAGTTTGTCTCTTCAGCCCCAGCATTTT. Protein sequence: CASSLSLQPQHF.

The CDR3 reads CASSYQRGFGTEAFF. Written as DNA, the CDR3 is TGTGCCAGCAGCTATCAAAGGGGTTTTGGCACTGAAGCTTTCTTT. The rearrangement uses TRBV5-4 and TRBJ1-1; perhaps TRBD1 as D (5 bases). CDR3 length: 15 residues. V lost 3 bases and J lost 4, with 16 bases in between. The germline V gene encodes CDR1 SGHNT and CDR2 YYREEE (reference sequence).

The V gene is TRBV7-9, the J gene TRBJ2-2; 9 nucleotides align to TRBD1. Germline CDR1 is SEHNR and CDR2 is FQNEAQ (reference sequence). The CDR3 runs 16 residues. V lost 5 bases and J lost 5; bases outside the gene matches: 9. The CDR3 DNA is TGTGCCAGCAGCGTACCGGGACAGGGAGGAACCGGGGAGCTGTTTTTT. It encodes CASSVPGQGGTGELFF.

The chain combines TRBV5-1 with TRBJ2-5, with D tentatively TRBD1 (5 bases). TRBJ2-7 matches the DNA end more closely, so the J call is doubtful. The germline V gene has CDR1 SGHRS and CDR2 YFSETQ. The CDR3 has 14 residues. In DNA form, the CDR3 reads TGCGCCAGCAGCTTGGCGGACATCTCCTACGAGCAGTACTTC. Protein product: CASSLADISYEQYF.

DNA of the CDR3: TGTGCAGAACAGGGTACCGGGACAGGGAGCGCAGATACGCAGTATTTT. This sequence encodes CAEQGTGTGSADTQYF. The chain has TRBV7-9 and TRBJ2-3; 9 bases fit TRBD1. Germline lookup yields CDR1 SEHNR and CDR2 FQNEAQ (reference sequence). This CDR3 is built from 16 residues.

CDR3 sequence reads: CASSEIGTGMTGELFF. In DNA, the CDR3 is TGTGCCAGCAGTGAAATCGGGACAGGGATGACCGGGGAGCTGTTTTTT. The genes are TRBV2 and TRBJ2-2; TRBD1 matches at 9 bases. Trimming removed 2 bases from V and 5 bases from J; junction bases left unmatched: 6. The CDR3 runs 16 residues. In germline, CDR1 is SNHLY, CDR2 FYNNEI.

CDR3 DNA sequence: TGTGCCAGCAGTTACGCCGGGACACACACCTACGAGCAGTACTTC. It yields the protein CASSYAGTHTYEQYF. This rearrangement joins TRBV6-6 to TRBJ2-7, with TRBD1 as a possible D gene (6 bases). Per the germline V gene, CDR1 is MNHNY and CDR2 is SVGAGI (reference sequence). Trimming pared 2 bases from V and 2 bases from J, leaving 13 bases between. CDR3 length: 15 residues.

This sequence joins TRBV21-1 and TRBJ1-3; the table's D call TRBD1 went unverified against the DNA. TRBV21-1 is a listed pseudogene. The CDR3 runs 19 residues. The CDR3 DNA reads as TGTGCCAGCAGCAAAGAGGGACAGGGAAGAGATCGAGCTGGAAACACCATATATTTT. Translation: CASSKEGQGRDRAGNTIYF.

Only a few counts were recorded for this clone. This chain joins TRBV19 and TRBJ2-3, with TRBD2 matching 10 bases. V shed 7 bases and J 1 base; nucleotides not matched to a gene: 11. CDR1 and CDR2 (germline): LNHDA, SQIVND (reference sequence). The CDR3 is made up of 17 amino acids. The CDR3 region has the DNA TGTGCCAGTACCTTGGAGGAGCGGGGGGGCCGCACAGATACGCAGTATTTT. It yields the protein CASTLEERGGRTDTQYF.

The J gene is TRBJ2-1, the V gene TRBV5-1, with D maybe TRBD2 (6 bases). CDR1 is SGHRS, CDR2 YFSETQ, per germline. CDR3 length: 17 amino acids. V gave up 0 bases and J gave up 0 bases, with 13 bases separating them. CDR3 nucleotide sequence: TGCGCCAGCAGCTTGGTGAGGGACTTCCTCTCCTACAATGAGCAGTTCTTC. As protein: CASSLVRDFLSYNEQFF.

This chain links TRBV6-1 with TRBJ2-3; tentatively, D is TRBD2 (6 bases). The V gene lost 0 bases and the J gene lost 5 bases, with 21 bases spanning the gap. The CDR3 contains 18 residues. Germline V gene sequence: CDR1 MNHNS, CDR2 SASEGT. The CDR3 region is CASSEASSQTKGGDTQYF. In DNA, the CDR3 is TGTGCCAGCAGTGAAGCGTCAAGTCAGACGAAGGGAGGAGATACGCAGTATTTT.

The genes are TRBV4-2 and TRBJ2-3, with D maybe TRBD2 (6 bases). This CDR3 is 16 amino acids long. Germline V gene lookup returns CDR1 LGHNA and CDR2 YNFKEQ. V lost 4 bases to trimming and J lost 4 bases, with 18 bases between them. The CDR3 sequence is CASSLPARGGPDTQYF. The CDR3 coding sequence is TGTGCCAGCAGCCTGCCGGCCCGGGGAGGTCCAGATACGCAGTATTTT.

The chain has TRBV6-1 and TRBJ1-3; 9 positions agree with TRBD1. The V and J ends lost 3 bases and 8 bases, in that order; junction bases with no gene match: 8. The CDR3 consists of 15 residues. The germline V gene encodes CDR1 MNHNS and CDR2 SASEGT. CDR3 DNA sequence: TGTGCCAGCAGTGATCGGACAGGGGCCCAAGACACCATATATTTT. It specifies CASSDRTGAQDTIYF.

This clone has only a few counts. The chain recombines TRBV11-3 with TRBJ1-1, with TRBD1 matching 8 bases. This CDR3 comprises 15 residues. J was trimmed by 5 bases and V by 3 bases; bases with no gene match: 8. The germline V gene encodes CDR1 SGHNT and CDR2 YENEEA. CDR3 region: CASSFSQGAGTEAFF. Here the CDR3 DNA reads TGTGCCAGCAGCTTCAGCCAGGGGGCTGGGACTGAAGCTTTCTTT.